The entry below gives a single T cell receptor (beta chain) sequence along with its context. Clones were read by immunoSEQ multiplex PCR, and TCRdb kept only the in-frame ones, dropping some. The profile shows tens of thousands of clones, around 90% of them singletons. This specimen belongs to a study of PD-L1 blockade in urothelial cancer. Study context: Blood analysis took place 3 weeks (second dose) and 6 weeks after treatment start. When blood samples were assessed, the median T cell count was 141,255.

Between the trimmed V and J ends, which lost 0 bases and 1 base, there was a span of 9 bases. There are 15 residues in the CDR3. CDR1 and CDR2 (germline): SGHDN, FVKESK. The chain recombines TRBV14 with TRBJ1-1; no clear D. The clonotype comes from a man between 50 and 59 years old with urothelial cancer. The sample consisted of PBMCs, taken around atezolizumab (anti-PD-L1) treatment. The CDR3 nucleotides are TGTGCCAGCAGCCAAGATTTCGCCGGGAACACTGAAGCTTTCTTT. Its translation is CASSQDFAGNTEAFF. The entire variable domain, with the rest obtained from reference TRBV14 and TRBJ1-1, is as follows: EAGVTQFPSHSVIEKGQTVTLRCDPISGHDNLYWYRRVMGKEIKFLLHFVKESKQDESGMPNNRFLAERTGGTYSTLKVQPAELEDSGVYFCASSQDFAGNTEAFFGQGTRLTVV.